This TCR beta chain was captured in a study of blood T cell repertoires in COVID-19. The V gene lost 0 bases and the J gene lost 7 bases, with 11 bases spanning the gap. Germline CDR1 reads SGHRS; CDR2 reads YFSETQ. The CDR3 has 15 residues. In the original analysis: Reference gene primer amplification in the assay estimated nucleated cell counts. The table came from immunoSEQ multiplex PCR; TCRdb's copy has only in-frame clones and leaves some out. Clone size and V and J calls were adopted from that table, with D and trimming inferred from the DNA. This sample carries about 21,000 clones, 70% to 90% of them seen once, and the ten largest clones take less than 40%.

This chain joins TRBV5-1 and TRBJ1-6; D is perhaps TRBD1 (5 bases). The TCR comes from a human donor with active COVID-19. The donor label of this sample is uncertain. Input material: peripheral blood. In DNA form, the CDR3 reads TGCGCCAGCAGCTTGGACAGGATCCCAAATTCACCCCTCCACTTT. Protein: CASSLDRIPNSPLHF.